The 21 T cell receptor beta chains below come from one sample, sequenced in a study of beta chain features in type 1 diabetes. The entirety of the isolated RNA underwent reverse transcription, so expressed TCRB transcripts were sequenced. Measured with immunoSEQ multiplex PCR; TCRdb has only the in-frame clones, and not every one. This sample carries 330,000 or so clones, about 18% of them seen once, and the ten largest clones take roughly 0.045%. The sequenced sample consisted of naive CD4+ T cells from blood. These TCRs come from a woman in her late teens or twenties in good health.

This clone was found a few times. The chain links TRBV4-2 to TRBJ2-2; TRBD2 agrees at 11 bases. J was trimmed by 8 bases and V by 0 bases; bases with no gene match: 11. The CDR3 totals 18 residues. Germline V lookup: CDR1 LGHNA, CDR2 YNFKEQ. The CDR3 region is CASSQDVWLAGGTGELFF. CDR3 in DNA: TGTGCCAGCAGCCAAGATGTGTGGCTAGCGGGAGGAACTGGGGAGCTGTTTTTT.

This chain connects TRBV30 to TRBJ2-2, with TRBD2 identical over 10 bases. CDR1 is GTSNPN, CDR2 SVGIG, per germline (reference sequence). Unmatched junction bases numbered 6, after V lost 8 bases and J lost 0 bases. This CDR3 has 15 amino acids. CDR3 residues: CAGRTSGANTGELFF. The CDR3 DNA is TGTGCCGGTAGGACTAGCGGTGCGAACACCGGGGAGCTGTTTTTT.

This clone has only a few counts. The V and J genes are TRBV19 and TRBJ2-7; D remains ambiguous. Trimming took off 4 bases at V and 3 bases at J, with 13 bases between the two ends. CDR3 size: 14 residues. Germline CDR1 LNHDA, CDR2 SQIVND (reference sequence). The CDR3: CASSKGLESYEQYF. CDR3 nucleotide sequence: TGTGCCAGTAGTAAAGGTTTGGAGAGCTACGAGCAGTACTTC.

The chain carries TRBV9 and TRBJ2-4, with D possibly TRBD1 on 5 matching bases. The CDR3 extends over 15 amino acids. V shed 5 bases and J shed 5 bases, with 17 bases lying between them. Germline V gives CDR1 SGDLS, CDR2 YYNGEE. CDR3 coding DNA: TGTGCCAGCAGTTGGACACGGCGGACCCAAAACATTCAGTACTTC. It encodes CASSWTRRTQNIQYF.

The chain has TRBV4-1 and TRBJ2-7; the D gene is possibly TRBD1 (5 bases). V lost 1 base and J lost 2, with 24 bases in between. The CDR3 is 19 amino acids. CDR1 and CDR2 from the germline V gene are MGHRA and YSYEKL. The CDR3 DNA reads TGCGCCAGCAGCCAAGTACAAGGGGCCCGTGGCAGGCCAACCTACGAGCAGTACTTC. Its translation: CASSQVQGARGRPTYEQYF.

This chain links TRBV5-1 with TRBJ2-5; TRBD1 matches at 8 bases. Per the germline V gene, CDR1 is SGHRS and CDR2 is YFSETQ. With V trimmed by 0 bases and J by 0 bases, 10 bases remained unmatched. CDR3 length: 18 residues. The CDR3 sequence is CASSLDGQGWGHQETQYF. The CDR3 DNA reads TGCGCCAGCAGCTTGGATGGACAGGGCTGGGGACACCAAGAGACCCAGTACTTC. The full variable domain, completed using reference TRBV5-1 and TRBJ2-5, is KAGVTQTPRYLIKTRGQQVTLSCSPISGHRSVSWYQQTPGQGLQFLFEYFSETQRNKGNFPGRFSGRQFSNSRSEMNVSTLELGDSALYLCASSLDGQGWGHQETQYFGPGTRLLVL.

The genes are TRBV30 and TRBJ2-3, with D possibly being TRBD2 (6 bases). Per germline, CDR1 GTSNPN and CDR2 SVGIG (reference sequence). The CDR3 sequence is 19 residues long. Deletions cut 0 bases from V and 2 bases from J, with 24 bases between. The CDR3 sequence: CAWSVPEGRRGRYTDTQYF. In nucleotides, the CDR3 is TGTGCCTGGAGTGTTCCTGAAGGCAGGCGGGGCCGCTACACAGATACGCAGTATTTT.

This clone came up a few times. The rearrangement links TRBV7-9 to TRBJ2-5; unclear D gene. Trimming removed 4 bases at V and 0 bases at J, with 6 bases between. The germline CDR1 and CDR2 sequences are SEHNR and FQNEAQ (reference sequence). The CDR3 has 13 residues. In DNA form, the CDR3 reads TGTGCCAGCAGCTCCCCGTACCAAGAGACCCAGTACTTC. The encoded protein is CASSSPYQETQYF. The full variable domain, completed using reference TRBV7-9 and TRBJ2-5, is DTGVSQNPRHKITKRGQNVTFRCDPISEHNRLYWYRQTLGQGPEFLTYFQNEAQLEKSRLLSDRFSAERPKGSFSTLEIQRTEQGDSAMYLCASSSPYQETQYFGPGTRLLVL.

The gene calls are TRBV6-5 and TRBJ2-1; D is undetermined. This CDR3 comprises 13 residues. CDR1 is MNHEY, CDR2 SVGAGI, per germline. Trimming removed 5 bases from V and 5 bases from J, with 10 bases in between. The CDR3: CASSAQQHNEQFF. DNA of the CDR3: TGTGCCAGCAGTGCTCAACAACACAATGAGCAGTTCTTC.

J is TRBJ1-2 and V is TRBV7-9; a possible D gene is TRBD1 (6 bases). Trimming stripped 5 bases from V and 5 bases from J, with 15 bases between. The germline CDR1 and CDR2 sequences are SEHNR and FQNEAQ (reference sequence). This CDR3 has 14 amino acids. Here the CDR3 DNA reads TGTGCCAGCAGCCCCGGTAGCCAGGGGTATGGCTACACCTTC. It yields the protein CASSPGSQGYGYTF.

The chain combines TRBV5-6 with TRBJ1-1; TRBD1 might be the D (5 bases). Germline V gene data show CDR1 as SGHDT and CDR2 as YYEEEE. Trimming cost V 4 bases and J 0 bases, with 16 bases left between them. CDR3 length equals 16 residues. CDR3 DNA sequence: TGTGCCAGCAGCGGAAACAGGTTGAAAGTGAACACTGAAGCTTTCTTT. It specifies CASSGNRLKVNTEAFF.

V gene TRBV5-4 combines with J gene TRBJ2-4, with 7 bases identical to TRBD1. V lost 3 bases and J lost 5; bases outside the gene matches: 5. The CDR3 has 14 amino acids. Per germline, CDR1 SGHNT and CDR2 YYREEE (reference sequence). This CDR3 is CASSSKQGENIQYF. Here the CDR3 DNA reads TGTGCCAGCAGCTCTAAGCAGGGGGAAAACATTCAGTACTTC.

As regards this clone: One junction end does not reproduce the germline sequence, and a read error may be involved. The chain is built from TRBV30 and TRBJ1-2; D is unclear. Per the germline V gene, CDR1 is GTSNPN and CDR2 is SVGIG (reference sequence). This CDR3 spans 12 amino acids. The CDR3 sequence is CAWSESQAPLNF. CDR3 in DNA: TGTGCCTGGAGTGAATCGCAGGCTCCGCTGAACTTC.

The rearrangement uses TRBV30 and TRBJ1-1; possibly TRBD1 for D (5 bases). CDR1 is GTSNPN, CDR2 SVGIG, per germline (reference sequence). Trimming removed 6 bases from V and 5 bases from J, with 13 bases in between. CDR3 size: 12 residues. The CDR3: CACGTGGTEAFF. The CDR3 region has the DNA TGTGCCTGCGGGACCGGGGGGACTGAAGCTTTCTTT.

This clone was detected a few times. The CDR3 sequence is CASSQPGQRNSPLHF. The CDR3 nucleotides read TGCGCCAGCAGCCAACCGGGACAGAGGAATTCACCCCTCCACTTT. The chain recombines TRBV4-1 with TRBJ1-6, with TRBD1 identical over 7 bases. This CDR3 has 15 residues. The germline gives CDR1 MGHRA, CDR2 YSYEKL. The V segment lost 2 bases and the J segment 7 bases; nucleotides outside the gene matches: 5.

The rearrangement links TRBV6-1 to TRBJ2-5; possibly TRBD2 for D (5 bases). Germline V gene sequence: CDR1 MNHNS, CDR2 SASEGT. Trimming left V 6 bases short and J 1 base short, with 12 bases between. The CDR3 sequence is 14 residues long. CDR3 DNA: TGTGCCAGCAGGAGGCGGGCGACCCAAGAGACCCAGTACTTC. Protein sequence: CASRRRATQETQYF.

The chain joins TRBV11-2 to TRBJ2-1; tentatively, D is TRBD2 (6 bases). V was cut by 4 bases and J by 4 bases, with 26 bases left in between. The germline V gene has CDR1 SGHAT and CDR2 FQNNGV. This CDR3 contains 19 residues. The CDR3 reads CASSSVKGGLRPMYNEQFF. CDR3 DNA sequence: TGTGCCAGCAGCTCCGTTAAAGGCGGACTAAGGCCAATGTACAATGAGCAGTTCTTC.

CDR3 DNA sequence: TGTGCCAGCTCAGGCCGGGACAGACTCTACGAGCAGTACTTC. This gives the protein CASSGRDRLYEQYF. The V call is TRBV18, the J call TRBJ2-7, with TRBD1 matching 7 bases. Looked up from germline, CDR1 is KGHSH and CDR2 is LQKENI. V shed 5 bases and J 3 bases; nucleotides not matched to a gene: 7. CDR3 length: 14 residues.

In its sample, this clone was seen a few times. The V call is TRBV7-2, the J call TRBJ2-3; TRBD2 is a possible D gene (5 bases). The V end was cut by 2 bases, the J end by 10 bases, with 13 bases between. The CDR3 length is 13 residues. Germline V lookup: CDR1 SGHTA, CDR2 FQGNSA. DNA of the CDR3: TGTGCCAGCAGCTTACTGTACGAGGGTCCGCAGTATTTT. This sequence encodes CASSLLYEGPQYF. The full variable domain, rest sourced from reference TRBV7-2 and TRBJ2-3, is GAGVSQSPSNKVTEKGKDVELRCDPISGHTALYWYRQSLGQGLEFLIYFQGNSAPDKSGLPSDRFSAERTGGSVSTLTIQRTQQEDSAVYLCASSLLYEGPQYFGPGTRLTVL.

The rearrangement joins TRBV30 to TRBJ2-1; 8 bases align to TRBD2. The CDR3 is 13 residues long. Losses at the gene ends were 4 bases for V and 9 bases for J; bases not matched to a gene: 8. CDR1 and CDR2 (germline): GTSNPN, SVGIG (reference sequence). The CDR3 DNA reads TGTGCCTGGATTTTCGCTAGCGGGTTTGAGCAGTTCTTC. Its translation: CAWIFASGFEQFF.

The CDR3 DNA reads as TGTGCCAGTAGTATGTCAGTGAAAAAATACAATGAGCAGTTCTTC. Translation: CASSMSVKKYNEQFF. The chain uses TRBV19 and TRBJ2-1; D gene ambiguous. Between the trimmed V and J ends, which lost 3 bases and 4 bases, there was a span of 13 bases. The germline gives CDR1 LNHDA, CDR2 SQIVND (reference sequence). This CDR3 has 15 residues.